This passage covers 19 T cell receptor beta chains from one sample sequenced in a study of T cell responses to AZD1222 COVID-19 vaccine (dated by TCRdb to the early 2020s). The library came from the immunoSEQ multiplex PCR assay. This immuneACCESS table, as held by TCRdb, lists in-frame sequences with V and J called but not all clones. Of the missing ones, under half trace to an unresolved V gene in checked studies; the others have no known cause. The sample data list 100,000 or so clones, and roughly 87% of these were observed just once. 2% to 2.5% of the sample comes from the top ten. According to the study, the label for this sample's time point signals: about 28 days (+/-7) after the second vaccine dose. The starting material was peripheral blood, obtained 28 days after the second AZD1222 dose. All receptors derive from an adult who received the AZD1222 COVID-19 vaccine.

This sequence joins TRBV7-2 and TRBJ1-6, with D unclear. Germline CDR1 SGHTA, CDR2 FQGNSA. V was trimmed by 3 bases and J by 6 bases, leaving 9 bases between them. The CDR3 contains 14 residues. CDR3 nucleotides: TGTGCCAGCAGCTTGGTTAATGTTAATTCACCCCTCCACTTT. This sequence encodes CASSLVNVNSPLHF. Complete variable domain (other parts from reference TRBV7-2 and TRBJ1-6): GAGVSQSPSNKVTEKGKDVELRCDPISGHTALYWYRQSLGQGLEFLIYFQGNSAPDKSGLPSDRFSAERTGGSVSTLTIQRTQQEDSAVYLCASSLVNVNSPLHFGNGTRLTVT.

V and J are TRBV19 and TRBJ1-3, with D maybe TRBD1 (6 bases). The CDR3 is 15 amino acids. Germline V gene lookup returns CDR1 LNHDA and CDR2 SQIVND (reference sequence). With 3 bases removed from V and 0 bases from J, the gap between germline ends came to 9 bases. The CDR3 spells CASSMGALSGNTIYF. The CDR3 DNA reads TGTGCCAGTAGTATGGGGGCACTCTCTGGAAACACCATATATTTT. Full variable domain (missing parts from reference TRBV19 and TRBJ1-3): DGGITQSPKYLFRKEGQNVTLSCEQNLNHDAMYWYRQDPGQGLRLIYYSQIVNDFQKGDIAEGYSVSREKKESFPLTVTSAQKNPTAFYLCASSMGALSGNTIYFGEGSWLTVV.

V usage is TRBV20-1 and J usage is TRBJ1-1; unclear D gene. CDR1 and CDR2 (germline): DFQATT, SNEGSKA (reference sequence). V gave up 3 bases and J gave up 2 bases, with 10 bases separating them. CDR3 size: 13 residues. CDR3 residues: CSASRVLNTEAFF. For the CDR3, the DNA is TGCAGTGCTAGTAGAGTTTTAAACACTGAAGCTTTCTTT.

The V call is TRBV9, the J call TRBJ1-4; 7 nucleotides line up with TRBD1. The CDR3 is 18 amino acids. V dropped 2 bases and J dropped 4; count of bases not matched to a gene: 14. CDR1 is SGDLS and CDR2 is YYNGEE in the germline V gene. CDR3 bases: TGTGCCAGCAGCGTGGGAGGGGGCGCGATCGGCATTAATGAAAAACTGTTTTTT. Translating it yields CASSVGGGAIGINEKLFF.

This rearrangement joins TRBV5-6 to TRBJ2-1, with unresolved D. Germline CDR1 and CDR2: SGHDT and YYEEEE. The V gene lost 4 bases and the J gene lost 0 bases, with 11 bases spanning the gap. This CDR3 comprises 15 residues. For the CDR3, the DNA is TGTGCCAGCAGCCCAGACATAAGCTCCTACAATGAGCAGTTCTTC. The encoded protein is CASSPDISSYNEQFF.

The chain couples TRBV7-2 to TRBJ1-1; 7 bases are shared with TRBD1. This CDR3 comprises 16 residues. Unmatched junction bases numbered 10, after V lost 5 bases and J lost 1 base. The V gene's germline CDR1 is SGHTA and CDR2 FQGNSA. The DNA for the CDR3 is TGTGCCAGCAGCGGAACCAGACAGGGATCGAACACTGAAGCTTTCTTT. It translates to CASSGTRQGSNTEAFF.

This chain uses TRBV16 with TRBJ1-1; D unclear. The V gene lost 0 bases and the J gene lost 5 bases, with 13 bases spanning the gap. Germline V gene data show CDR1 as KGHSY and CDR2 as FQNENV. This CDR3 is built from 15 residues. DNA for the CDR3: TGTGCCAGCAGCCAATCGCTCTGGGGAAATACTGAAGCTTTCTTT. Protein sequence: CASSQSLWGNTEAFF. Full variable domain (missing parts from reference TRBV16 and TRBJ1-1): GEEVAQTPKHLVRGEGQKAKLYCAPIKGHSYVFWYQQVLKNEFKFLISFQNENVFDETGMPKERFSAKCLPNSPCSLEIQATKLEDSAVYFCASSQSLWGNTEAFFGQGTRLTVV.

This sequence joins TRBV2 and TRBJ1-6; TRBD1 matches 7 bases. Germline CDR1 is SNHLY and CDR2 is FYNNEI. CDR3 length: 16 amino acids. With 2 bases clipped from V and 7 bases from J, the junction kept 8 bases outside the gene matches. CDR3 bases: TGTGCCAGCAGTGAATCGGACAGGCGTCGAAATTCACCCCTCCACTTT. It encodes CASSESDRRRNSPLHF.

This chain uses TRBV2 with TRBJ2-1; 11 positions match TRBD2. Germline V gene lookup returns CDR1 SNHLY and CDR2 FYNNEI. CDR3 length: 14 residues. Trimming cost V 6 bases and J 6 bases; bases outside gene matches: 4. The CDR3 sequence is CASSRLAGLNEQFF. The CDR3 DNA is TGTGCCAGCAGCAGACTAGCGGGGCTCAATGAGCAGTTCTTC.

The chain links TRBV6-5 to TRBJ2-3, with D unresolved. Germline V CDR1 and CDR2: MNHEY, SVGAGI. The CDR3 totals 14 residues. V lost 6 bases, J lost 3 bases, and 13 bases lay in between. The DNA of the CDR3 is TGTGCCAGCAGCAGAGGACGGCGGACAGATACGCAGTATTTT. Amino acids: CASSRGRRTDTQYF.

This clone was observed a few times. The CDR3 sequence is CASSNLAGAIHEQYF. The CDR3 DNA reads TGTGCCAGCAGTAATCTAGCGGGAGCAATCCACGAGCAGTACTTC. The rearrangement joins TRBV6-5 to TRBJ2-7; 10 bases line up with TRBD2. The germline V gene has CDR1 MNHEY and CDR2 SVGAGI. J was trimmed by 5 bases and V by 5 bases; bases with no gene match: 9. The CDR3 totals 15 residues.

The chain links TRBV6-4 to TRBJ2-7, with no clear D. Trimming took off 2 bases at V and 7 bases at J, with 12 bases between the two ends. In germline, CDR1 is MRHNA, CDR2 SNTAGT. CDR3 length: 13 amino acids. CDR3 bases: TGTGCCAGCAGTGACCCATTCCTACGAGAGCAGTACTTC. Translation gives CASSDPFLREQYF.

This sequence joins TRBV14 and TRBJ1-3, with unresolved D. The ends were cut back, 1 base at V and 1 base at J, with 8 bases in the middle. The CDR3 has 15 residues. Germline V gene data show CDR1 as SGHDN and CDR2 as FVKESK. In DNA, the CDR3 is TGTGCCAGCAGCCAAGTGAGGACTTCTGGAAACACCATATATTTT. It encodes CASSQVRTSGNTIYF.

V and J are TRBV28 and TRBJ2-5; maybe TRBD2 (6 bases). V was pared by 5 bases and J by 3 bases, with 10 bases between. The CDR3 is made up of 13 amino acids. Germline V lookup: CDR1 MDHEN, CDR2 SYDVKM. CDR3 sequence (DNA): TGTGCCAGCAGTATCCGACTAGAAGAGACCCAGTACTTC. Residues: CASSIRLEETQYF.

Regarding this clone: The junction does not match germline at one end; this may be a read error. The chain combines TRBV28 with TRBJ1-5; D gene unclear. This CDR3 has 17 amino acids. The germline gives CDR1 MDHEN, CDR2 SYDVKM. CDR3: CASRLLDLGRANQPQHF. CDR3 bases: TGTGCCAGCAGATTATTAGACCTAGGGCGCGCTAATCAGCCCCAGCATTTT.

The V and J genes are TRBV19 and TRBJ2-2; 8 positions agree with TRBD2. This CDR3 region has 17 residues. CDR1 and CDR2 from the germline V gene are LNHDA and SQIVND (reference sequence). The junction had 13 bases not matched to a gene; V was cut back by 3 bases and J by 7 bases. CDR3 amino acids: CASSMVASGLRSGELFF. CDR3 DNA: TGTGCCAGTAGTATGGTTGCTAGCGGGTTACGTAGCGGGGAGCTGTTTTTT.

This clone was seen just once. V and J are TRBV18 and TRBJ1-1; D not resolved. Trimming pared 0 bases from V and 5 bases from J, leaving 4 bases between. Germline-derived CDR1 and CDR2 are KGHSH and LQKENI. There are 12 residues in the CDR3. The DNA for the CDR3 is TGTGCCAGCTCACCACCCGCGACTGAAGCTTTCTTT. Protein: CASSPPATEAFF.

This clone turned up a few times. V gene TRBV7-3 combines with J gene TRBJ2-3; possible D gene TRBD2, 7 bases. CDR1 SGHTA and CDR2 FQGTGA come from the germline V gene. This CDR3 has 15 amino acids. Deletions cut 4 bases from V and 4 bases from J, with 15 bases between. CDR3 nucleotides: TGTGCCAGCAGCTCCACTCTGGGGGGGCCAGATACGCAGTATTTT. Translated: CASSSTLGGPDTQYF. The complete variable domain, with remaining parts taken from reference TRBV7-3 and TRBJ2-3, reads GAGVSQTPSNKVTEKGKYVELRCDPISGHTALYWYRQSLGQGPEFLIYFQGTGAADDSGLPNDRFFAVRPEGSVSTLKIQRTERGDSAVYLCASSSTLGGPDTQYFGPGTRLTVL.

The chain combines TRBV6-5 with TRBJ1-2; the D is unclear. Germline values: CDR1 MNHEY, CDR2 SVGAGI. CDR3 length: 12 amino acids. Trimming removed 7 bases at V and 8 bases at J, with 14 bases between. The CDR3 nucleotides read TGTGCCAGCAATACAGCCCGTGGGGGCTACACCTTC. Its protein product is CASNTARGGYTF.